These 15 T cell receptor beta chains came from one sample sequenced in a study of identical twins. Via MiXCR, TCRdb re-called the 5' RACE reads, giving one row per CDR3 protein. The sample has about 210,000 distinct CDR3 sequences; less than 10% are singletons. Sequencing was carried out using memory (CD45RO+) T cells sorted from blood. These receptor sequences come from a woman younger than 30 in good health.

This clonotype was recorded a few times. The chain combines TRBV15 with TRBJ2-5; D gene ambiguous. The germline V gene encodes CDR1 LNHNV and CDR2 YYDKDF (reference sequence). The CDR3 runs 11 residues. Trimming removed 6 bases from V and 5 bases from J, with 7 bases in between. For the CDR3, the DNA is TGTGCCACCAGGTCATATGAGACCCAGTACTTC. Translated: CATRSYETQYF.

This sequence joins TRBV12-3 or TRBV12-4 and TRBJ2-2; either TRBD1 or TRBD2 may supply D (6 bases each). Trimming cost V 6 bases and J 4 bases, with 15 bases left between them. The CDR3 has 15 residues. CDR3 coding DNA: TGTGCCAGCAGGACAAGGGGGGTAGGCACCGGGGAGCTGTTTTTT. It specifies CASRTRGVGTGELFF.

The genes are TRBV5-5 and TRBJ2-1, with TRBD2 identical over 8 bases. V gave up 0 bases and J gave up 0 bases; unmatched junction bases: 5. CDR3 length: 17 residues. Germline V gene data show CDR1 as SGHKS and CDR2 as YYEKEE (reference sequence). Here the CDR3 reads CASSLGGSGGSYNEQFF. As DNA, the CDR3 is TGTGCCAGCAGCTTGGGGGGAAGCGGGGGCTCCTACAATGAGCAGTTCTTC.

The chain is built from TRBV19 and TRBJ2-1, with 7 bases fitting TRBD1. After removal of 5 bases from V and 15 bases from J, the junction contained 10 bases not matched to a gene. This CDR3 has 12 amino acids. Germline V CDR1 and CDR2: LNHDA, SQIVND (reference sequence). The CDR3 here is CASSLGTDRWFF. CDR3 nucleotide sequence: TGTGCCAGTAGTCTGGGGACAGATAGGTGGTTCTTC.

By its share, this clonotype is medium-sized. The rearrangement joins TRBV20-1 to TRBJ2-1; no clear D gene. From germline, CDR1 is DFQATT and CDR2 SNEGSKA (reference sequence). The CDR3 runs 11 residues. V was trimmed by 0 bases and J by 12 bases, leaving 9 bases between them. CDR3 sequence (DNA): TGCAGTGCTAGAGATTCACTCTGGCAGTTCTTC. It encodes CSARDSLWQFF.

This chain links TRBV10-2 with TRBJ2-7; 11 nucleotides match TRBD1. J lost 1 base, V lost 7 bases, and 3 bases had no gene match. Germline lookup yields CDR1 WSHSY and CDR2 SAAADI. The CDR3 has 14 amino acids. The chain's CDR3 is CASMGTGGSYEQYF. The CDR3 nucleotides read TGCGCCAGCATGGGGACAGGGGGTTCCTACGAGCAGTACTTC.

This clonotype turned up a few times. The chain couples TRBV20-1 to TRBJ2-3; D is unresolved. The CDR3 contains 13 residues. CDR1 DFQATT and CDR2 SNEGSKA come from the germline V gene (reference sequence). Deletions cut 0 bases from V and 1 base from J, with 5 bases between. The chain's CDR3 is CSARDSRTDTQYF. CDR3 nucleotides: TGCAGTGCTAGAGATTCGCGCACAGATACGCAGTATTTT.

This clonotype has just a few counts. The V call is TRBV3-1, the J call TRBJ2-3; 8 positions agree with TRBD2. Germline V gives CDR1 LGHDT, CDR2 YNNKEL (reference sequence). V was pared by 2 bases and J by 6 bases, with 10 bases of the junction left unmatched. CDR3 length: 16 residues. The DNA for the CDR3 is TGTGCCAGCAGCCAATTAGCGGGGCCGAGCGGTGATACGCAGTATTTT. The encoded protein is CASSQLAGPSGDTQYF.

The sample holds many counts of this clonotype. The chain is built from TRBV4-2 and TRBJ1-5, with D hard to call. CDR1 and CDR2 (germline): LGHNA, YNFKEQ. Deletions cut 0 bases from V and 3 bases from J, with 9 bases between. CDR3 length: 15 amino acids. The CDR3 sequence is CASSQDWQYNQPQHF. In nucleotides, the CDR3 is TGTGCCAGCAGCCAAGATTGGCAGTACAATCAGCCCCAGCATTTT.

The CDR3 region is CASVVGKCTDTQYF. The CDR3 DNA reads as TGTGCCAGCGTAGTCGGGAAGTGCACAGATACGCAGTATTTT. The V gene is TRBV21-1, the J gene TRBJ2-3; the DNA was not used to check the table's D call, TRBD2. TRBV21-1 is an annotated pseudogene. There are 14 residues in the CDR3.

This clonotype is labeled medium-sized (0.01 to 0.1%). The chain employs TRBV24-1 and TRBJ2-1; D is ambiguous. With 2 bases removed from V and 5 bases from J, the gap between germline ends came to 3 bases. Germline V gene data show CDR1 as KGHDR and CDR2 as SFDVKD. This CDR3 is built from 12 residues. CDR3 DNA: TGTGCCACCAGTGATTCCAACAATGAGCAGTTCTTC. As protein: CATSDSNNEQFF.

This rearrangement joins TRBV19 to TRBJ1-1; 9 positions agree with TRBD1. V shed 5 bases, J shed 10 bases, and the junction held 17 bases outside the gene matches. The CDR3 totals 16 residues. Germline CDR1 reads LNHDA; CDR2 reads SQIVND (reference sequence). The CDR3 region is CASSPTTGTGFLVAFF. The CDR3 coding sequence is TGTGCCAGTAGTCCTACGACCGGGACAGGGTTTTTAGTAGCTTTCTTT.

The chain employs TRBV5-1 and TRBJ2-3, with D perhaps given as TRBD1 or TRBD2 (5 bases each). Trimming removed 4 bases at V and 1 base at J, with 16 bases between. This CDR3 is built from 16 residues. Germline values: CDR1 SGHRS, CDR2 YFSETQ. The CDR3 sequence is CASSPYRDGRTDTQYF. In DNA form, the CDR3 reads TGCGCCAGCAGCCCCTACCGGGACGGCCGCACAGATACGCAGTATTTT. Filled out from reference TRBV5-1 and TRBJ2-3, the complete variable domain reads KAGVTQTPRYLIKTRGQQVTLSCSPISGHRSVSWYQQTPGQGLQFLFEYFSETQRNKGNFPGRFSGRQFSNSRSEMNVSTLELGDSALYLCASSPYRDGRTDTQYFGPGTRLTVL.

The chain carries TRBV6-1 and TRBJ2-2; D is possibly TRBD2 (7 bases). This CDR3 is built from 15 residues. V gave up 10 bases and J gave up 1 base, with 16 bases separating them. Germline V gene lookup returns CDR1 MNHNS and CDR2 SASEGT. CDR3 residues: CATRGASVNTGELFF. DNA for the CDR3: TGTGCCACCCGGGGGGCTAGCGTGAACACCGGGGAGCTGTTTTTT.

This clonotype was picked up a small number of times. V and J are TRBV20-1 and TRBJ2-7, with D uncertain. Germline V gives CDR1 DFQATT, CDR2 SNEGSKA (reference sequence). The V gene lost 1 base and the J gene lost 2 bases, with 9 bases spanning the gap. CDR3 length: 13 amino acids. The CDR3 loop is CSARAKPTYEQYF. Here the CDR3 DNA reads TGCAGTGCTAGAGCCAAGCCCACCTACGAGCAGTACTTC.